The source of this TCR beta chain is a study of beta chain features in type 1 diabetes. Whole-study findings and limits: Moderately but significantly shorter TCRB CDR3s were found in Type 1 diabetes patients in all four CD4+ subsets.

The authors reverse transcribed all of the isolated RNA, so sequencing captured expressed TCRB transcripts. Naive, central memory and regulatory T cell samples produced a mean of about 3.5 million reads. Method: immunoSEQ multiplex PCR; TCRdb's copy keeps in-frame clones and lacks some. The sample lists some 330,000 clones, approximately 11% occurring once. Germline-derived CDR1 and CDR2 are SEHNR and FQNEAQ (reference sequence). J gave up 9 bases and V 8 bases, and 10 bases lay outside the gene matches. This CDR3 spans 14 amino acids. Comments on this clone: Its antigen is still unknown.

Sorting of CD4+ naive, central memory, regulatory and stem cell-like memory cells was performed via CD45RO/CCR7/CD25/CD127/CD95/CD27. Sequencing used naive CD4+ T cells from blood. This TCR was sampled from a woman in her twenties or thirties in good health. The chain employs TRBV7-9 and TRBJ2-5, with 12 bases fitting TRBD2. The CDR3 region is CASQETSGSSAQYF. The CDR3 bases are TGTGCCAGCCAGGAGACTAGCGGGAGTTCGGCCCAGTACTTC.